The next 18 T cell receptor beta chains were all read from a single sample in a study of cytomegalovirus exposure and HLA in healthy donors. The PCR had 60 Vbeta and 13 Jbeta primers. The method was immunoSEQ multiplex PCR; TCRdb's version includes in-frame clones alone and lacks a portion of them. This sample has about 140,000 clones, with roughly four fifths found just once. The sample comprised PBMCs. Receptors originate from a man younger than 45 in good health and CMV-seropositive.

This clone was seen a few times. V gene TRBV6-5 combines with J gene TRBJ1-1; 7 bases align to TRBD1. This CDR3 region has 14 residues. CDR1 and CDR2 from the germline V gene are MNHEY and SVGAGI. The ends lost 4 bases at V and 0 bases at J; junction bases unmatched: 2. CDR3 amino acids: CASSLGQLNTEAFF. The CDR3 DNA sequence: TGTGCCAGCAGTTTGGGACAGTTGAACACTGAAGCTTTCTTT.

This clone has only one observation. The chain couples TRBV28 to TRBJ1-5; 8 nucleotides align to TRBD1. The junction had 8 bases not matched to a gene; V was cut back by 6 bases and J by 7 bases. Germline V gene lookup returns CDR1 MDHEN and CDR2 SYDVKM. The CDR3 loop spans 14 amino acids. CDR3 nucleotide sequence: TGTGCCAGCAGATCCGGACAGGGCGGGCAGCCCCAGCATTTT. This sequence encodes CASRSGQGGQPQHF.

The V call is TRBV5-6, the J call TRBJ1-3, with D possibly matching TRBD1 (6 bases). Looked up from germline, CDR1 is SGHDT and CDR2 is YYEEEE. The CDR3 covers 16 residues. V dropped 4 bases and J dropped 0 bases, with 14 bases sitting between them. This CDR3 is CASSLRQDPSGNTIYF. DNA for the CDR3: TGTGCCAGCAGCCTTCGACAGGACCCCTCTGGAAACACCATATATTTT. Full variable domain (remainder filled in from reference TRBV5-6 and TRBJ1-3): DAGVTQSPTHLIKTRGQQVTLRCSPKSGHDTVSWYQQALGQGPQFIFQYYEEEERQRGNFPDRFSGHQFPNYSSELNVNALLLGDSALYLCASSLRQDPSGNTIYFGEGSWLTVV.

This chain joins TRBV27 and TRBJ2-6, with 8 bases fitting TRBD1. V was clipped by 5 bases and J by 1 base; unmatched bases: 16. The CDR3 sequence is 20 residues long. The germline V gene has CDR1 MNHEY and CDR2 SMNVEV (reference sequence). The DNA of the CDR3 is TGTGCCAGCAGTGATGTGCAGGGGGCAGAACTGGGGTCTGGGGCCAACGTCCTGACTTTC. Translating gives CASSDVQGAELGSGANVLTF. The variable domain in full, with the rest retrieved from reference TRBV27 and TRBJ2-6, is EAQVTQNPRYLITVTGKKLTVTCSQNMNHEYMSWYRQDPGLGLRQIYYSMNVEVTDKGDVPEGYKVSRKEKRNFPLILESPSPNQTSLYFCASSDVQGAELGSGANVLTFGAGSRLTVL.

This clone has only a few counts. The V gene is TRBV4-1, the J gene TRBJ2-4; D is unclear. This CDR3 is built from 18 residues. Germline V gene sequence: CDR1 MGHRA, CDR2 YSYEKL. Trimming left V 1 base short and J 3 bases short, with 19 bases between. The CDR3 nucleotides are TGCGCCAGCAGCCAAGGTAATCTTGTGGGCCACGGCAAAAACATTCAGTACTTC. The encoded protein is CASSQGNLVGHGKNIQYF.

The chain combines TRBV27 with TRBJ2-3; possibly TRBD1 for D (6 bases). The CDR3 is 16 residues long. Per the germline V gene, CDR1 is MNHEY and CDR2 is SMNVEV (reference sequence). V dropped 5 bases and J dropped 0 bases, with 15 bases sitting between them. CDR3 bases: TGTGCCAGCAGTCCTCAGGGGCTAGTAAGCACAGATACGCAGTATTTT. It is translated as CASSPQGLVSTDTQYF.

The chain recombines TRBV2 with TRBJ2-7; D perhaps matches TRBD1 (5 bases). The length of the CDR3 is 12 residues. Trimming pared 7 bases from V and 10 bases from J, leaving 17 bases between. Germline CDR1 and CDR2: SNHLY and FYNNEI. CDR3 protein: CASTQRAGLQYF. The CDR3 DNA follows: TGTGCCAGCACCCAAAGGGCAGGGCTACAGTACTTC.

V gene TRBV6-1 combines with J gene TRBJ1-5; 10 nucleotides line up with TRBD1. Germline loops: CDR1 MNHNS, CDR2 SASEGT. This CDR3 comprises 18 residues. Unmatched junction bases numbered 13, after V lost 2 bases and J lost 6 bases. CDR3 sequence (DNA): TGTGCCAGCAGTGAAAGTAGTTATGGACAGGGGGTTTCTCAGCCCCAGCATTTT. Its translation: CASSESSYGQGVSQPQHF.

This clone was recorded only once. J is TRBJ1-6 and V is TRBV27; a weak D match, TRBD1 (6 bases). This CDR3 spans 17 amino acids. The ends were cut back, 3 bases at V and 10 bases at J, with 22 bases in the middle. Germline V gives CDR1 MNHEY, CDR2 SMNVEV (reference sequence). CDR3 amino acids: CASSFPGLTGRGSPLHF. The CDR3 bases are TGTGCCAGCAGTTTTCCTGGACTCACAGGGAGGGGATCACCCCTCCACTTT.

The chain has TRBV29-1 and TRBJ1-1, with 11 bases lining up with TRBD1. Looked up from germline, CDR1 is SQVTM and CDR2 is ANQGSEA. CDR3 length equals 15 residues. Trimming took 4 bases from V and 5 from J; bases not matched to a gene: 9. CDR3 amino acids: CSVGLRTGGRTEAFF. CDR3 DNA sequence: TGCAGCGTTGGGTTAAGGACAGGGGGCAGAACTGAAGCTTTCTTT.

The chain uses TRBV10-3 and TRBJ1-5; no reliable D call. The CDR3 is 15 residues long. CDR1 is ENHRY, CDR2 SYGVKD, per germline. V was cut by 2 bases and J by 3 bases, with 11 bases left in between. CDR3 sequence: CAISEGPRDNQPQHF. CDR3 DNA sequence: TGTGCCATCAGTGAGGGGCCCCGGGACAATCAGCCCCAGCATTTT.

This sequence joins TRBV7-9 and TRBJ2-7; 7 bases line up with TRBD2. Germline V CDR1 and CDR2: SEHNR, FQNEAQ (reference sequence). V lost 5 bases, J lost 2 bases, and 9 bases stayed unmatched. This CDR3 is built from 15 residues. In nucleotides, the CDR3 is TGTGCCAGCAGCCCCCGGCTAGCGGCTACCTACGAGCAGTACTTC. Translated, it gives CASSPRLAATYEQYF.

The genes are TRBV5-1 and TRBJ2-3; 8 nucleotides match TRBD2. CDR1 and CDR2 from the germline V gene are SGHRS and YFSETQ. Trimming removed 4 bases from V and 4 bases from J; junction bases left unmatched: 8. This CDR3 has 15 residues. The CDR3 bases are TGCGCCAGCAGCCCGGGACTAGGTCCCTCAGATACGCAGTATTTT. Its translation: CASSPGLGPSDTQYF.

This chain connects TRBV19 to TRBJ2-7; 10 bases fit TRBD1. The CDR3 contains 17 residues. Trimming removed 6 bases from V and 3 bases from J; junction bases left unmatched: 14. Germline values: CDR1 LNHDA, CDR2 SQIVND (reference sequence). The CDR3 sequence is CASSALNDRTGGYEQYF. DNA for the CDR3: TGTGCCAGTAGCGCCCTAAATGACAGGACAGGGGGCTACGAGCAGTACTTC.

CDR3 amino acids: CASSLSTGGSGELFF. DNA for the CDR3: TGTGCCAGCAGCTTGAGTACGGGGGGCTCCGGGGAGCTGTTTTTT. The chain recombines TRBV5-5 with TRBJ2-2; a weak D match, TRBD2 (7 bases). The CDR3 runs 15 residues. Trimming took 1 base from V and 6 from J, leaving 13 bases between them. CDR1 is SGHKS and CDR2 is YYEKEE in the germline V gene (reference sequence).

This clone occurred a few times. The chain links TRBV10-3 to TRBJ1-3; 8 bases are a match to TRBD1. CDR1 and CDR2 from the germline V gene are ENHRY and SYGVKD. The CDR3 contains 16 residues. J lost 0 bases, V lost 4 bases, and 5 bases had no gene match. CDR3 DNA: TGTGCCATCAGTGGGACAGGGACCTACTCTGGAAACACCATATATTTT. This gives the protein CAISGTGTYSGNTIYF.

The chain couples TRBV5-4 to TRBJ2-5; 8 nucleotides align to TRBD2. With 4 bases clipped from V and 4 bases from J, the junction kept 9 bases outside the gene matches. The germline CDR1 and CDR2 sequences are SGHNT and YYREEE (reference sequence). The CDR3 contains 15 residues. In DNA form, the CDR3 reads TGTGCCAGCAGCCCCCCGGGAGGGCCGGTAGAGACCCAGTACTTC. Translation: CASSPPGGPVETQYF.

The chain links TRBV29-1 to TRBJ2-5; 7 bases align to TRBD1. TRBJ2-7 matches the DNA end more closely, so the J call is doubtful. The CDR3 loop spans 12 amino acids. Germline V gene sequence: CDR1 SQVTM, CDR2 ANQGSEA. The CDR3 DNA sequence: TGCAGCGCGGGACAGTCAACTTTCGAGCAGTACTTC. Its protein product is CSAGQSTFEQYF.